A single sample gave rise to the 23 T cell receptor beta chains below, sequenced in a study of blood T cell repertoires in COVID-19. TCRdb keeps only in-frame clones here, not all; method: immunoSEQ multiplex PCR. The top ten hold roughly 0.7% of the sample, which has approximately 480,000 clones, about 85% seen once. Sequencing was done on a sample of PBMCs or T cells enriched from blood (not recorded which). These receptors came from a woman between 18 and 30 years old who had recovered from COVID-19.

This chain links TRBV21-1 with TRBJ1-2; the table's D gene call, TRBD1, was not cross checked with the DNA. TRBV21-1 constitutes a pseudogene. The length of the CDR3 is 17 residues. CDR3 in amino acids: CASSKRSHGTGEDGYTF. Written as DNA, the CDR3 is TGTGCCAGCAGCAAACGGTCCCACGGGACAGGGGAGGATGGCTACACCTTC.

V usage is TRBV28 and J usage is TRBJ1-2, with a weak D call TRBD1 (6 bases). Germline CDR1 and CDR2: MDHEN and SYDVKM. The V and J ends lost 6 bases and 3 bases respectively, with 11 bases between them. The CDR3 is 13 amino acids. CDR3 coding DNA: TGTGCCAGCAGCGTAACAGGGCACTATGGCTACACCTTC. It encodes CASSVTGHYGYTF.

V and J are TRBV12-3 or TRBV12-4 and TRBJ2-3; the D is unclear. CDR3 length: 12 amino acids. V lost 7 bases to trimming and J lost 8 bases, with 13 bases between them. CDR3 in amino acids: CASNILGATQYF. DNA for the CDR3: TGTGCCAGCAATATTCTAGGTGCTACGCAGTATTTT.

J is TRBJ1-4 and V is TRBV5-4; 11 bases are shared with TRBD1. The CDR3 runs to 15 residues. Germline V gene lookup returns CDR1 SGHNT and CDR2 YYREEE (reference sequence). The ends lost 4 bases at V and 8 bases at J; junction bases unmatched: 7. The CDR3 coding sequence is TGTGCCAGCAGCCCGACCGGGACAGGGGGGGAAAAACTGTTTTTT. Protein: CASSPTGTGGEKLFF.

The gene calls are TRBV2 and TRBJ2-1; D perhaps matches TRBD2 (6 bases). The germline V and J ends were trimmed by 6 bases and 0 bases, with 18 bases remaining between them. Germline loops: CDR1 SNHLY, CDR2 FYNNEI. This CDR3 comprises 17 residues. CDR3 DNA sequence: TGTGCCAGCAGAGACTGGGGCGGGGCGAGCTCCTACAATGAGCAGTTCTTC. It translates to CASRDWGGASSYNEQFF.

The chain uses TRBV28 and TRBJ2-1; 8 positions match TRBD2. The V segment lost 6 bases and the J segment 2 bases; nucleotides outside the gene matches: 6. CDR3 length equals 15 residues. Germline V gene data show CDR1 as MDHEN and CDR2 as SYDVKM. The CDR3 DNA sequence: TGTGCCAGCAGGGAAACTAGCGGCACCTACAATGAGCAGTTCTTC. Amino acid sequence: CASRETSGTYNEQFF. Filled out from reference TRBV28 and TRBJ2-1, the complete variable domain reads DVKVTQSSRYLVKRTGEKVFLECVQDMDHENMFWYRQDPGLGLRLIYFSYDVKMKEKGDIPEGYSVSREKKERFSLILESASTNQTSMYLCASRETSGTYNEQFFGPGTRLTVL.

The rearrangement uses TRBV27 and TRBJ1-6; D might be TRBD1 (6 bases). The CDR3 consists of 14 residues. Trimming took 4 bases from V and 4 from J, leaving 8 bases between them. The V gene's germline CDR1 is MNHEY and CDR2 SMNVEV (reference sequence). The CDR3 reads CASSSGQYNSPLHF. The DNA for the CDR3 is TGTGCCAGCAGTTCTGGACAGTATAATTCACCCCTCCACTTT.

The chain uses TRBV4-1 and TRBJ1-2; D is perhaps TRBD1 (6 bases). This CDR3 is built from 17 residues. Germline V gives CDR1 MGHRA, CDR2 YSYEKL. V was trimmed by 0 bases and J by 2 bases, leaving 16 bases between them. The CDR3 coding sequence is TGCGCCAGCAGCCAAGAGGTTCGGGACACCCGAAACTATGGCTACACCTTC. It encodes CASSQEVRDTRNYGYTF.

CDR3 residues: CASSPGTGYTGELFF. In DNA form, the CDR3 reads TGTGCCAGCAGTCCTGGGACAGGTTACACCGGGGAGCTGTTTTTT. This chain connects TRBV6-5 to TRBJ2-2; 8 bases map to TRBD1. The CDR3 consists of 15 residues. Per the germline V gene, CDR1 is MNHEY and CDR2 is SVGAGI. With 5 bases clipped from V and 3 bases from J, the junction kept 5 bases outside the gene matches.

The CDR3 reads CASSPQGTGTEAFF. As DNA, the CDR3 is TGTGCCAGCAGCCCACAGGGGACCGGGACTGAAGCTTTCTTT. The chain joins TRBV7-3 to TRBJ1-1, with 7 nucleotides matching TRBD1. The CDR3 extends over 14 amino acids. The germline CDR1 and CDR2 sequences are SGHTA and FQGTGA. Unmatched junction bases numbered 8, after V lost 5 bases and J lost 5 bases. The full variable domain, rest sourced from reference TRBV7-3 and TRBJ1-1, is GAGVSQTPSNKVTEKGKYVELRCDPISGHTALYWYRQSLGQGPEFLIYFQGTGAADDSGLPNDRFFAVRPEGSVSTLKIQRTERGDSAVYLCASSPQGTGTEAFFGQGTRLTVV.

This chain joins TRBV6-5 and TRBJ2-7; TRBD1 agrees at 9 bases. V was pared by 6 bases and J by 3 bases, with 6 bases of the junction left unmatched. Germline loops: CDR1 MNHEY, CDR2 SVGAGI. The CDR3 extends over 14 amino acids. CDR3 amino acids: CASSQMGQGYEQYF. CDR3 coding DNA: TGTGCCAGCAGCCAGATGGGACAGGGCTACGAGCAGTACTTC.

The chain couples TRBV4-1 to TRBJ1-1; 7 nucleotides align to TRBD1. The CDR3 length is 15 residues. With V trimmed by 5 bases and J by 2 bases, 8 bases remained unmatched. Per the germline V gene, CDR1 is MGHRA and CDR2 is YSYEKL. CDR3 sequence (DNA): TGCGCCAGCAGCTCCACGGGGACAGCTAACACTGAAGCTTTCTTT. Its protein is CASSSTGTANTEAFF.

This clone showed up just a few times. This chain uses TRBV18 with TRBJ1-1, with TRBD1 matching 10 bases. This CDR3 comprises 13 residues. Trimming at V came to 2 bases and at J to 11 bases, leaving 5 bases not matched to a gene. In germline, CDR1 is KGHSH, CDR2 LQKENI. The CDR3 nucleotides read TGTGCCAGCTCACCATTTGGGACAGGGGTGGCTTTCTTT. Encoded protein: CASSPFGTGVAFF.

The chain employs TRBV19 and TRBJ1-2, with 7 positions matching TRBD1. CDR1 is LNHDA, CDR2 SQIVND, per germline (reference sequence). Losses at the gene ends were 5 bases for V and 8 bases for J; bases not matched to a gene: 8. This CDR3 is built from 13 residues. Here the CDR3 DNA reads TGTGCCAGTAGTTTCCGGGACAGAAAAGGCTACACCTTC. The encoded protein is CASSFRDRKGYTF.

V usage is TRBV19 and J usage is TRBJ1-2, with 9 bases identical to TRBD1. Per the germline V gene, CDR1 is LNHDA and CDR2 is SQIVND (reference sequence). Losses at the gene ends were 7 bases for V and 3 bases for J; bases not matched to a gene: 12. The CDR3 sequence is 16 residues long. The CDR3, as DNA: TGTGCCAGTAATCAGGCCTGGACAGGGGTTGACTATGGCTACACCTTC. It yields the protein CASNQAWTGVDYGYTF.

The chain combines TRBV4-1 with TRBJ1-1; D remains unclear. The V end was cut by 3 bases, the J end by 3 bases, with 11 bases between. There are 14 residues in the CDR3. Germline V CDR1 and CDR2: MGHRA, YSYEKL. In nucleotides, the CDR3 is TGCGCCAGCAGCCAGGAGGGTTCATACACTGAAGCTTTCTTT. Protein sequence: CASSQEGSYTEAFF.

This rearrangement joins TRBV6-5 to TRBJ2-1, with D possibly TRBD1 on 6 matching bases. This CDR3 is built from 15 residues. The V end lost 2 bases, the J end lost 6 bases, and 14 bases lay between the germline ends. Germline V lookup: CDR1 MNHEY, CDR2 SVGAGI. The CDR3 DNA sequence: TGTGCCAGCAGTTACGGGACACCGGACATCAATGAGCAGTTCTTC. Translation gives CASSYGTPDINEQFF.

This rearrangement joins TRBV4-1 to TRBJ2-5; 7 nucleotides line up with TRBD1. The J segment lost 7 bases and the V segment lost 1 base, leaving 6 bases of the junction unmatched. The CDR3 has 14 amino acids. CDR1 and CDR2 from the germline V gene are MGHRA and YSYEKL. In DNA, the CDR3 is TGCGCCAGCAGCCAAGGGGGACAGTCAGGGACCCAGTACTTC. It is translated as CASSQGGQSGTQYF.

The chain couples TRBV4-1 to TRBJ1-1; D call uncertain. Between the trimmed V and J ends, which lost 3 bases and 8 bases, there was a span of 16 bases. This CDR3 is built from 14 residues. The germline CDR1 and CDR2 sequences are MGHRA and YSYEKL. This CDR3 is CASSQGFGLAEAFF. For the CDR3, the DNA is TGCGCCAGCAGCCAGGGGTTTGGACTCGCGGAAGCTTTCTTT.

The rearrangement joins TRBV7-8 to TRBJ2-5, with D possibly matching TRBD2 (6 bases). CDR1 is SGHVS, CDR2 FQNEAQ, per germline. Between the trimmed V and J ends, which lost 4 bases and 2 bases, there was a span of 11 bases. This CDR3 has 14 residues. CDR3 in DNA: TGTGCCAGCAGCTCGCCGGGACTTCAAGAGACCCAGTACTTC. This sequence encodes CASSSPGLQETQYF.

The gene calls are TRBV5-4 and TRBJ1-1; D ambiguous. The CDR3 has 13 amino acids. CDR1 is SGHNT, CDR2 YYREEE, per germline (reference sequence). Trimming took 0 bases from V and 1 from J, leaving 4 bases between them. The CDR3 sequence: CASSLGRNTEAFF. The CDR3, as DNA: TGTGCCAGCAGCTTGGGCAGGAACACTGAAGCTTTCTTT.

Here the CDR3 DNA reads TGCGCCAGCAGCTTGGATGGGGGGGACTCACCCCTCCACTTT. This translates into CASSLDGGDSPLHF. The rearrangement joins TRBV5-1 to TRBJ1-6; D perhaps matches TRBD1 (5 bases). Deletions cut 0 bases from V and 10 bases from J, with 11 bases between. CDR1 is SGHRS and CDR2 is YFSETQ in the germline V gene. The CDR3 is 14 residues long. Based on the CDR3 plus reference TRBV5-1 and TRBJ1-6, the full variable domain is KAGVTQTPRYLIKTRGQQVTLSCSPISGHRSVSWYQQTPGQGLQFLFEYFSETQRNKGNFPGRFSGRQFSNSRSEMNVSTLELGDSALYLCASSLDGGDSPLHFGNGTRLTVT.

This clone was seen a handful of times. This rearrangement joins TRBV4-1 to TRBJ1-2; D unresolved. Germline V gene data show CDR1 as MGHRA and CDR2 as YSYEKL. The CDR3 sequence is 11 residues long. With 4 bases removed from V and 8 bases from J, the gap between germline ends came to 8 bases. The CDR3 is CASSLSGGYTF. In nucleotides, the CDR3 is TGCGCCAGCAGCCTCTCGGGGGGCTACACCTTC.